These 8 T cell receptor beta chains came from one sample sequenced in a study of cytomegalovirus exposure and HLA in healthy donors. The PCR made use of 60 Vbeta and 13 Jbeta primers. The repertoire was sequenced with immunoSEQ multiplex PCR; TCRdb's copy has only in-frame clones and lacks some. The sample consists of around 300,000 clones, 84% of them appearing once. Sequencing input: PBMCs. Source of these receptors: a woman aged 35 to 49 in good health and CMV-seropositive.

V and J are TRBV29-1 and TRBJ2-3; 9 bases align to TRBD2. This CDR3 is built from 13 residues. J lost 2 bases, V lost 7 bases, and 4 bases had no gene match. Germline V CDR1 and CDR2: SQVTM, ANQGSEA. The CDR3 DNA sequence: TGCAGCGGCCGGACTAGCGCCACAGATACGCAGTATTTT. As protein: CSGRTSATDTQYF.

This clone was detected only a few times. The chain links TRBV5-4 to TRBJ2-5; unclear D gene. Germline V gene sequence: CDR1 SGHNT, CDR2 YYREEE (reference sequence). The V gene lost 5 bases and the J gene lost 0 bases, with 8 bases spanning the gap. The CDR3 spans 13 residues. The DNA of the CDR3 is TGTGCCAGCAGGCAGCAGGACCAAGAGACCCAGTACTTC. Encoded protein: CASRQQDQETQYF.

The genes are TRBV27 and TRBJ2-1; 9 bases are a match to TRBD1. With V trimmed by 4 bases and J by 8 bases, 9 bases remained unmatched. The CDR3 is 15 residues long. CDR1 is MNHEY, CDR2 SMNVEV, per germline (reference sequence). CDR3 protein: CASSSGQGLRDEQFF. In DNA, the CDR3 is TGTGCCAGCAGTTCCGGACAGGGGCTACGGGATGAGCAGTTCTTC.

This chain joins TRBV20-1 and TRBJ2-7; D remains ambiguous. V dropped 3 bases and J dropped 5 bases, with 8 bases sitting between them. The CDR3 is made up of 11 amino acids. The germline CDR1 and CDR2 sequences are DFQATT and SNEGSKA (reference sequence). The CDR3 is CSARVVNEQYF. The CDR3 DNA is TGCAGTGCTAGGGTAGTCAACGAGCAGTACTTC.

This clone was observed a few times. The chain joins TRBV7-2 to TRBJ1-4; the match to TRBD1 covers 7 bases. CDR1 is SGHTA and CDR2 is FQGNSA in the germline V gene. This CDR3 has 14 amino acids. Trimming took 5 bases from V and 5 from J; bases not matched to a gene: 5. The CDR3 protein is CASSRRDRNEKLFF. Here the CDR3 DNA reads TGTGCCAGCAGCCGCCGGGACAGAAATGAAAAACTGTTTTTT.

The V and J genes are TRBV19 and TRBJ2-4; perhaps TRBD1 as D (6 bases). Deletions cut 5 bases from V and 6 bases from J, with 17 bases between. Germline V gives CDR1 LNHDA, CDR2 SQIVND (reference sequence). CDR3 length: 15 amino acids. The CDR3 sequence: CASSLRGQGINIQYF. CDR3 bases: TGTGCCAGTAGTCTAAGGGGTCAGGGGATAAACATTCAGTACTTC. Drawing the rest from reference TRBV19 and TRBJ2-4, the complete variable domain is DGGITQSPKYLFRKEGQNVTLSCEQNLNHDAMYWYRQDPGQGLRLIYYSQIVNDFQKGDIAEGYSVSREKKESFPLTVTSAQKNPTAFYLCASSLRGQGINIQYFGAGTRLSVL.

The chain is built from TRBV19 and TRBJ2-7; maybe TRBD1 (6 bases). This CDR3 has 15 amino acids. V lost 4 bases and J 3 bases, leaving 16 bases between the germline ends. Germline CDR1 and CDR2: LNHDA and SQIVND (reference sequence). The chain's CDR3 is CASSRVGQGSYEQYF. The CDR3 DNA sequence: TGTGCCAGTAGTAGGGTGGGGCAGGGGAGCTACGAGCAGTACTTC.

Written as DNA, the CDR3 is TGTGCCAGCAGCTTTACTAGCGGGTCCTACGAGCAGTACTTC. Protein product: CASSFTSGSYEQYF. The chain carries TRBV7-9 and TRBJ2-7; 9 bases fit TRBD2. The CDR3 length is 14 residues. V lost 3 bases and J lost 1; bases outside the gene matches: 1. Germline CDR1 SEHNR, CDR2 FQNEAQ (reference sequence).